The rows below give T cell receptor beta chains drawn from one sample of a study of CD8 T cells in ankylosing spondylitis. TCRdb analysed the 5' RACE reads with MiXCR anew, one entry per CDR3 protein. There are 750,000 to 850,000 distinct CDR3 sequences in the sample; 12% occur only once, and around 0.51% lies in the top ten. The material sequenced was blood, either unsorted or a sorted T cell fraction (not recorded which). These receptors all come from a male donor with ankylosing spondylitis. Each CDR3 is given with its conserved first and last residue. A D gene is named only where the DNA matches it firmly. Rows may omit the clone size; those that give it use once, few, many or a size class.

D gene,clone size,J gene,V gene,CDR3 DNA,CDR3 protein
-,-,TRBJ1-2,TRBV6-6,TGTGCCATCCCCCGAGGGGGGAGCGGCTACACCTTC,CAIPRGGSGYTF
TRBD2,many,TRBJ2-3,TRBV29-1,TGCAGCGTTGAATATCTAGCGGGGGACACGCAGTATTTT,CSVEYLAGDTQYF
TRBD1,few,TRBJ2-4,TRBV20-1,TGCAGTGCTACCGCCGAGACAGGGACAAGGATCAAAAACATTCAGTACTTC,CSATAETGTRIKNIQYF
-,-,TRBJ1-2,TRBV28,TGTGCCAGCGGCATACTGGATGGCTACACCTTC,CASGILDGYTF
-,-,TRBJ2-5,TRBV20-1,TGCAGTGCCATGAGGGAGACCCAGTACTTC,CSAMRETQYF
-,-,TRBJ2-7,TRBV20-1,TGCAGTGCTCGCGAGACAATCTACGAGCAGTACTTC,CSARETIYEQYF
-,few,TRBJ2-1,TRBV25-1,TGTGCCAGCAGTGAAGTGGAGGTTGCCTACAATGAGCAGTTCTTC,CASSEVEVAYNEQFF
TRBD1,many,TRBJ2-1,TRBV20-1,TGCAGTGCTAAACCACCAGGACAGGCCTCCTACAATGAGCAGTTCTTC,CSAKPPGQASYNEQFF
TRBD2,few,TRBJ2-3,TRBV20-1,TGCAGTGCTAGAGATCCAGCGGGAGGGACAATTAGGACATATACGCAGTATTTT,CSARDPAGGTIRTYTQYF
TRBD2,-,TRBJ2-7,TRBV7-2,TGTGCCAGCAGCTCCCAACTAGCGGGAGGACTCTACGAGCAGTACTTC,CASSSQLAGGLYEQYF
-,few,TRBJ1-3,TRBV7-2,TGTGCCAGCAGCTTAATAGGATCTTTTGCCATATATTTT,CASSLIGSFAIYF
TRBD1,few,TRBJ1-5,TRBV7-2,TGTGCCAGCAGCTTGGGGGACAGGGGAGATCAGCCCCAGCATTTT,CASSLGDRGDQPQHF
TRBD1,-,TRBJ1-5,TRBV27,TGTGCCAGCAGTTTAGTGTCCTCAGGGGGGAGACAGCCCCAGCATTTT,CASSLVSSGGRQPQHF
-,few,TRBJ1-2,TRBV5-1,TGCGCCAGCAGCTTGGCGGGACTAAAAGCTAACTATGGCTACACCTTC,CASSLAGLKANYGYTF
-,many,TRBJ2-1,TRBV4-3,TGCGCCAGCAGCCAAACCACCCGGGGGCAAAATGAGCAGTTCTTC,CASSQTTRGQNEQFF
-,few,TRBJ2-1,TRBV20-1,TGCAGTGCCGGAGGTAGGGAGAGGAGTTACAATGAGCAGTTCTTC,CSAGGRERSYNEQFF
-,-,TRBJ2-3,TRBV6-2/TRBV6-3,TGTGCCAGCCAGGGCCGTCACACAGATACGCAGTATTTT,CASQGRHTDTQYF
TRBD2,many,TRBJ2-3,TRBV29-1,TGCAGCGTTGAAGAGACTAGCGGGCCCACAGATACGCAGTATTTT,CSVEETSGPTDTQYF
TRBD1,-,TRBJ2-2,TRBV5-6,TGTGCCAGCAGCTTACCGGGACAGGGAGGGACCGGGGAGCTGTTTTTT,CASSLPGQGGTGELFF
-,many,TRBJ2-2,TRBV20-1,TGCAGTGCTAGAGATCGAGGACAACCTCACCGGGAGCTGTTTTTT,CSARDRGQPHRELFF
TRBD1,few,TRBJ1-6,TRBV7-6,TGTGCCAGCAGCCCGGGACAGGGACCTCGGAATTCACCCCTCCACTTT,CASSPGQGPRNSPLHF
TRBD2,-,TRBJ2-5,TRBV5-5,TGTGCCAGCAGCTTGCCACCGTCGGGAGGGCAAGAGACCCAGTACTTC,CASSLPPSGGQETQYF
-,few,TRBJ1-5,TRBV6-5,TGTGCCAGCAGTTCGGCAGAGAACTGGGGCAATCAGCCCCAGCATTTT,CASSSAENWGNQPQHF
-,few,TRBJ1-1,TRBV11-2,TGTGCCAGCAGCTTCCCGTTGGGGGGTGCGAACACTGAAGCTTTCTTT,CASSFPLGGANTEAFF
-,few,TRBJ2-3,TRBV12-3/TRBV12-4,TGTGCCAGCAAACGTGAATCTACGCAGTATTTT,CASKRESTQYF
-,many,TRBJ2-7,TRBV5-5,TGTGCCAGCAGCTTCTATAGTATGGGGGTCGAGCAGTACTTC,CASSFYSMGVEQYF
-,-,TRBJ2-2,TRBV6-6,TGTGCCAGCAGAAATTCGAACACCGGGGAGCTGTTTTTT,CASRNSNTGELFF
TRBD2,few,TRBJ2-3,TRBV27,TGTGCCAGCAGTTTATCTTCCCGACTAGCGGGATATTCTAGCACAGATACGCAGTATTTT,CASSLSSRLAGYSSTDTQYF
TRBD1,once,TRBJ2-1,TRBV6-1,TGTGCCAGCAGTCAACAGGGGGGTCGATACAATGAGCAGTTCTTC,CASSQQGGRYNEQFF
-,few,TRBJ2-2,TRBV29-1,TGCAGCGTAGGTGACAACAAAGTTTACGCCGGGGAGCTGTTTTTT,CSVGDNKVYAGELFF
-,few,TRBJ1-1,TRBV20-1,TGCAGTCAAACTCAGGTGGCGAACACTGAAGCTTTCTTT,CSQTQVANTEAFF
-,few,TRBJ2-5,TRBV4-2,TGTGCCAGCAGCCAATCATTTGTCCAAGAGACCCAGTACTTC,CASSQSFVQETQYF
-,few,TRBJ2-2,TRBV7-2,TGTGCCAGCAGCTTAGCGTCCCAGCGGCGTCGCGGGGAGCTGTTTTTT,CASSLASQRRRGELFF
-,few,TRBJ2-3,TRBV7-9,TGTGCCAGCAGCCCTTACTCAGGGGCAGTCCCAGATACGCAGTATTTT,CASSPYSGAVPDTQYF
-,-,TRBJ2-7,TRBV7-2,TGTGCCAGCAGCTTTTCGACAGGATCCGAGCAGTACTTC,CASSFSTGSEQYF
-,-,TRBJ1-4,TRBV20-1,TGCAGCCCGACGAGGGGGAGGGATGAAAAACTGTTTTTT,CSPTRGRDEKLFF
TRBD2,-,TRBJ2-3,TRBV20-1,TGCAGTGCTAGACCTAGCGGGGGCCTCCTCATTAGCACAGATACGCAGTATTTT,CSARPSGGLLISTDTQYF
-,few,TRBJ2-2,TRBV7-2,TGTGCCAGCAGCCGCCGGGCGCGCGGGATCACCGGGGAGCTGTTTTTT,CASSRRARGITGELFF
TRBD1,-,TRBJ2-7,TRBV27,TGTGCCAGCAGTTTCCGCCCCGGACAGGTGATGAGGTTCTACGAGCAGTACTTC,CASSFRPGQVMRFYEQYF
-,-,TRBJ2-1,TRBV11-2,TGTGCCAGCAGCCCGGAGTTGGCTTACAATGAGCAGTTCTTC,CASSPELAYNEQFF
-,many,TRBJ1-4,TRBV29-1,TGCAGCGTCACAGGGCGCCTAACTAATGAAAAACTGTTTTTT,CSVTGRLTNEKLFF
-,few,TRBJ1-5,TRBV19,TGTGCCAGTAGTATGGACGGGAGCGGGCCCCAGCATTTT,CASSMDGSGPQHF
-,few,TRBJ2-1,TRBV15,TGTGCCACCAGCAGAGATCTGGGGACCTACAATGAGCAGTTCTTC,CATSRDLGTYNEQFF
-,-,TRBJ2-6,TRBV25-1,TGTGCCAGCAGTGGTTCCCAAGGGGGGGTACCCAGCTCTGGGGCCAACGTCCTGACTTTC,CASSGSQGGVPSSGANVLTF
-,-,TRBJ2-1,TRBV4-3,TGCGCCAGCAGCCAAGTGGCGCAATACAATGAGCAGTTCTTC,CASSQVAQYNEQFF
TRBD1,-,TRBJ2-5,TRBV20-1,TGCAGTGCACCGACAGGGGGTATAGAGACCCAGTACTTC,CSAPTGGIETQYF
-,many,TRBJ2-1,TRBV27,TGTGCCAGCAGTTTACGTCAGGGTTTCTACAATGAGCAGTTCTTC,CASSLRQGFYNEQFF
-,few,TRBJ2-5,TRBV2,TGTGCCAGCAGTGAACCTCATCAAGAGACCCAGTACTTC,CASSEPHQETQYF
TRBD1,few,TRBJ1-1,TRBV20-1,TGCAGTGCTACCCCCCTTTCGACAGGGAAGGCTTTCTTT,CSATPLSTGKAFF
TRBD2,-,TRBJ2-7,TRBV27,TGTGCCAGCAGTTCCCTAGCGGGGGCCTTCGGGGAGCAGTACTTC,CASSSLAGAFGEQYF